Each of the 28 T cell receptor beta chains below was sequenced from the same sample in a study of spatial heterogeneity in lung cancer. TCRdb re-called the 5' RACE reads with MiXCR, one entry per CDR3 protein. The table has 1,000 to 1,500 distinct CDR3 sequences, 27% seen once. As for time point: blood at routine non-recurrence follow-up after resection. The source material was PBMCs, sampled at follow-up. The source is a male donor with early-stage non-small cell lung cancer.

Ten or more counts support this clonotype. V and J are TRBV20-1 and TRBJ2-5, with D hard to call. V was cut by 0 bases and J by 6 bases, with 14 bases left in between. Germline-derived CDR1 and CDR2 are DFQATT and SNEGSKA (reference sequence). The CDR3 loop spans 14 amino acids. CDR3 sequence: CSARESGPHKTQYF. Written as DNA, the CDR3 is TGCAGTGCTAGAGAGAGTGGGCCCCATAAGACCCAGTACTTC.

The chain combines TRBV6-4 with TRBJ1-1, with a tentative D call TRBD1 (5 bases). V lost 2 bases and J lost 7, with 8 bases in between. Germline V gene lookup returns CDR1 MRHNA and CDR2 SNTAGT. This CDR3 has 12 residues. The DNA for the CDR3 is TGTGCCAGCAGTGACGCAAGGGGTGAAGCTTTCTTT. Amino acid sequence: CASSDARGEAFF.

By share, this clonotype ranks as large. The rearrangement uses TRBV14 and TRBJ1-5, with D unclear. V gave up 2 bases and J gave up 4 bases, with 3 bases separating them. Germline V gene lookup returns CDR1 SGHDN and CDR2 FVKESK. This CDR3 contains 12 residues. CDR3 in amino acids: CASSQMNQPQHF. The CDR3 DNA reads as TGTGCCAGCAGCCAAATGAATCAGCCCCAGCATTTT.

This clonotype was observed a few times. The rearrangement joins TRBV7-9 to TRBJ2-3; 9 nucleotides align to TRBD1. CDR1 is SEHNR and CDR2 is FQNEAQ in the germline V gene (reference sequence). The CDR3 is made up of 16 amino acids. The V and J ends lost 5 bases and 6 bases, in that order; junction bases with no gene match: 12. CDR3 coding DNA: TGTGCCAGCAGCCCTCGGACAGGGGCTCTTAGGGATACGCAGTATTTT. It yields the protein CASSPRTGALRDTQYF.

This clonotype was counted many times. The chain recombines TRBV4-3 with TRBJ1-4; 10 positions agree with TRBD1. With V trimmed by 4 bases and J by 7 bases, 18 bases remained unmatched. In germline, CDR1 is LGHNA, CDR2 YSLEER. This CDR3 has 19 residues. The CDR3 region has the DNA TGCGCCAGCAGCCCCAGGAGCAGGGCCGGGACAGGGGACTTTGAAAAACTGTTTTTT. It encodes CASSPRSRAGTGDFEKLFF.

This clonotype is large by share. This sequence joins TRBV5-1 and TRBJ2-1; D is unresolved. Germline V lookup: CDR1 SGHRS, CDR2 YFSETQ. V lost 8 bases to trimming and J lost 0 bases, with 9 bases between them. The CDR3 is 13 amino acids. The CDR3 protein is CASMVSSYNEQFF. CDR3 DNA: TGCGCCAGTATGGTTAGCTCCTACAATGAGCAGTTCTTC. The full variable domain, in which reference TRBV5-1 and TRBJ2-1 provide the parts outside the CDR3, is KAGVTQTPRYLIKTRGQQVTLSCSPISGHRSVSWYQQTPGQGLQFLFEYFSETQRNKGNFPGRFSGRQFSNSRSEMNVSTLELGDSALYLCASMVSSYNEQFFGPGTRLTVL.

This clonotype has a single count. In nucleotides, the CDR3 is TGTGCCAGCAGCGTAGGGCAGGGGGACCAGCAGTACTTC. Encoded protein: CASSVGQGDQQYF. J is TRBJ2-7 and V is TRBV9; TRBD1 matches at 7 bases. After removal of 0 bases from V and 8 bases from J, the junction contained 5 bases not matched to a gene. The germline V gene encodes CDR1 SGDLS and CDR2 YYNGEE. CDR3 length: 13 residues.

This clonotype ranks as medium-sized. The chain joins TRBV5-1 to TRBJ2-1; 8 bases are a match to TRBD1. After removal of 3 bases from V and 2 bases from J, the junction contained 4 bases not matched to a gene. The germline V gene has CDR1 SGHRS and CDR2 YFSETQ. The CDR3 is 15 amino acids. CDR3 amino acids: CASSSDRGPYNEQFF. The CDR3 nucleotides read TGCGCCAGCAGCTCTGACAGGGGACCCTACAATGAGCAGTTCTTC.

This chain joins TRBV29-1 and TRBJ2-5; possibly TRBD1 for D (7 bases). Per germline, CDR1 SQVTM and CDR2 ANQGSEA. V was trimmed by 8 bases and J by 5 bases, leaving 15 bases between them. This CDR3 spans 12 amino acids. The CDR3 nucleotides are TGCAGCACCCTGACAGGGAGGGAGACCCAGTACTTC. The encoded protein is CSTLTGRETQYF.

Sample share makes this clonotype large. This sequence joins TRBV6-1 and TRBJ2-3; D is unresolved. The CDR3 sequence is 16 residues long. V was cut by 0 bases and J by 0 bases, with 10 bases left in between. CDR1 MNHNS and CDR2 SASEGT come from the germline V gene. The CDR3 is CASSEAYSVSTDTQYF. The CDR3 region has the DNA TGTGCCAGCAGTGAAGCGTACAGCGTTAGCACAGATACGCAGTATTTT.

The chain has TRBV18 and TRBJ2-1; 7 positions match TRBD1. The length of the CDR3 is 15 residues. Germline CDR1 reads KGHSH; CDR2 reads LQKENI. V gave up 3 bases and J gave up 2 bases; unmatched junction bases: 4. In nucleotides, the CDR3 is TGTGCCAGCTCACCCCCGGGACAGCCCTACAATGAGCAGTTCTTC. As protein: CASSPPGQPYNEQFF. Using reference TRBV18 and TRBJ2-1 for the parts outside the CDR3, the full variable domain is NAGVMQNPRHLVRRRGQEARLRCSPMKGHSHVYWYRQLPEEGLKFMVYLQKENIIDESGMPKERFSAEFPKEGPSILRIQQVVRGDSAAYFCASSPPGQPYNEQFFGPGTRLTVL.

This clonotype qualifies as medium-sized. The chain couples TRBV20-1 to TRBJ1-5, with D perhaps TRBD1 (6 bases). The CDR3 totals 15 residues. CDR1 and CDR2 from the germline V gene are DFQATT and SNEGSKA (reference sequence). Trimming left V 6 bases short and J 1 base short, with 16 bases between. The CDR3 reads CSANSRDNSNQPQHF. The CDR3 DNA reads TGCAGTGCCAATTCCCGGGACAACAGCAATCAGCCCCAGCATTTT.

This clonotype was picked up many times. The chain uses TRBV2 and TRBJ1-1, with 7 bases fitting TRBD1. CDR1 SNHLY and CDR2 FYNNEI come from the germline V gene. J gave up 4 bases and V 8 bases, and 7 bases lay outside the gene matches. The CDR3 has 13 amino acids. The CDR3 DNA reads TGTGCCAGCGCCGACAGGGCGGGCACTGAAGCTTTCTTT. Translation gives CASADRAGTEAFF.

This rearrangement joins TRBV7-2 to TRBJ1-1; D not certain. The CDR3 runs to 13 residues. Germline V gene data show CDR1 as SGHTA and CDR2 as FQGNSA. The V end was cut by 1 base, the J end by 4 bases, with 7 bases between. Here the CDR3 DNA reads TGTGCCAGCAGCTTAGGCCTGGGCACTGAAGCTTTCTTT. It is translated as CASSLGLGTEAFF. Variable domain in full (rest from reference TRBV7-2 and TRBJ1-1): GAGVSQSPSNKVTEKGKDVELRCDPISGHTALYWYRQSLGQGLEFLIYFQGNSAPDKSGLPSDRFSAERTGGSVSTLTIQRTQQEDSAVYLCASSLGLGTEAFFGQGTRLTVV.

This clonotype was seen a few times. The chain couples TRBV9 to TRBJ2-1, with D unresolved. V dropped 4 bases and J dropped 6 bases, with 11 bases sitting between them. This CDR3 is 13 amino acids long. Per germline, CDR1 SGDLS and CDR2 YYNGEE. The CDR3, as DNA: TGTGCCAGCAGCCCCAGTACGTCCAATGAGCAGTTCTTC. It encodes CASSPSTSNEQFF.

Relative to its sample, this clonotype is medium-sized. V usage is TRBV10-3 and J usage is TRBJ1-2; perhaps TRBD1 as D (5 bases). With 4 bases removed from V and 0 bases from J, the gap between germline ends came to 15 bases. This CDR3 is 16 amino acids long. In germline, CDR1 is ENHRY, CDR2 SYGVKD. CDR3 sequence: CAISGIQGPANYGYTF. CDR3 DNA: TGTGCCATCAGTGGGATTCAGGGACCAGCTAACTATGGCTACACCTTC.

In its sample, this clonotype is large. The CDR3 region has the DNA TGTGCCAGCAGCTCCAACGGGGGTGCAACCGTTTACAATGAGCAGTTCTTC. Its translation is CASSSNGGATVYNEQFF. The chain carries TRBV7-2 and TRBJ2-1; possible D gene TRBD2, 6 bases. The germline CDR1 and CDR2 sequences are SGHTA and FQGNSA. This CDR3 spans 17 amino acids. V was shortened by 4 bases and J by 4 bases, with 20 bases between the two germline ends.

This clonotype is large within its sample. This sequence joins TRBV7-2 and TRBJ1-1; 11 nucleotides match TRBD1. The junction had 4 bases not matched to a gene; V was cut back by 3 bases and J by 4 bases. Germline CDR1 and CDR2: SGHTA and FQGNSA. This CDR3 region has 15 residues. Here the CDR3 reads CASSFSGTGGTEAFF. DNA for the CDR3: TGTGCCAGCAGCTTCTCCGGGACAGGGGGCACTGAAGCTTTCTTT.

This clonotype occurred a few times. V gene TRBV7-9 combines with J gene TRBJ2-3, with D hard to call. CDR3 length: 14 residues. The V and J ends lost 6 bases and 1 base respectively, with 11 bases between them. CDR1 and CDR2 from the germline V gene are SEHNR and FQNEAQ (reference sequence). The DNA for the CDR3 is TGTGCCAGCAGGAGCGCCTACGGCACAGATACGCAGTATTTT. Its protein is CASRSAYGTDTQYF.

This clonotype is labeled medium-sized. The chain is built from TRBV11-2 and TRBJ2-7, with no clear D. From germline, CDR1 is SGHAT and CDR2 FQNNGV. The CDR3 length is 14 residues. Trimming took off 2 bases at V and 0 bases at J, with 8 bases between the two ends. The CDR3 is CASSLWASSYEQYF. The CDR3 region has the DNA TGTGCCAGCAGCTTATGGGCGAGCTCCTACGAGCAGTACTTC.

This clonotype was observed a few times. The CDR3 loop reads CASSQDLRPYGYTF. The CDR3 nucleotides are TGCGCCAGCAGCCAGGATCTTCGCCCCTATGGCTACACCTTC. This chain joins TRBV4-3 and TRBJ1-2; unclear D gene. CDR1 and CDR2 (germline): LGHNA, YSLEER. The CDR3 spans 14 residues. V lost 3 bases and J 4 bases, leaving 12 bases between the germline ends.

The chain combines TRBV20-1 with TRBJ2-7; D is uncertain. Germline V gene sequence: CDR1 DFQATT, CDR2 SNEGSKA (reference sequence). The CDR3 consists of 12 residues. V was cut by 4 bases and J by 2 bases, with 9 bases left in between. CDR3 sequence: CSATDRTYEQYF. In DNA form, the CDR3 reads TGCAGTGCTACGGACCGCACCTACGAGCAGTACTTC.

This clonotype counts as medium-sized. This chain uses TRBV19 with TRBJ1-5; 7 positions match TRBD1. The CDR3 is 15 residues long. V trimming: 0 bases; J trimming: 4 bases; junction bases outside the gene matches: 3. Germline CDR1 and CDR2: LNHDA and SQIVND (reference sequence). The CDR3 is CASSIEDRANQPQHF. CDR3 DNA: TGTGCCAGTAGTATAGAAGACAGGGCTAATCAGCCCCAGCATTTT.

This clonotype occurred many times. The CDR3 bases are TGCAGTGCAAAACCGGGACAGGGGTTGGGCAATGAGCAGTTCTTC. It codes for CSAKPGQGLGNEQFF. The chain links TRBV20-1 to TRBJ2-1, with 10 bases lining up with TRBD1. V dropped 6 bases and J dropped 6; count of bases not matched to a gene: 11. CDR3 length: 15 residues. Germline CDR1 and CDR2: DFQATT and SNEGSKA (reference sequence).

The chain recombines TRBV7-9 with TRBJ2-1, with D unresolved. CDR3 length equals 14 residues. Germline assignment: CDR1 SEHNR and CDR2 FQNEAQ (reference sequence). V was trimmed by 5 bases and J by 4 bases, leaving 12 bases between them. Here the CDR3 reads CASSPTPSYNEQFF. The CDR3 nucleotides are TGTGCCAGCAGCCCGACCCCTAGTTACAATGAGCAGTTCTTC.

The J gene is TRBJ1-3, the V gene TRBV29-1; the D is unclear. CDR3 length equals 17 residues. V lost 4 bases and J 0 bases, leaving 19 bases between the germline ends. Germline V gene data show CDR1 as SQVTM and CDR2 as ANQGSEA. CDR3 protein: CSVAELSGGFSGNTIYF. As DNA, the CDR3 is TGCAGCGTTGCGGAGCTATCAGGAGGTTTCTCTGGAAACACCATATATTTT.

The V gene is TRBV9, the J gene TRBJ2-5; D is possibly TRBD1 or TRBD2 (5 bases each). CDR3 length equals 13 residues. The ends were cut back, 4 bases at V and 4 bases at J, with 11 bases in the middle. The germline V gene has CDR1 SGDLS and CDR2 YYNGEE. The CDR3 nucleotides are TGTGCCAGCAGCCTAGCAGGGCTAGAGACCCAGTACTTC. Its protein product is CASSLAGLETQYF.

This clonotype counts as medium-sized. This chain joins TRBV28 and TRBJ2-1; 7 positions agree with TRBD2. Germline loops: CDR1 MDHEN, CDR2 SYDVKM. Unmatched junction bases numbered 15, after V lost 3 bases and J lost 4 bases. The CDR3 covers 18 residues. CDR3 sequence: CASSFLHPGRAGYNEQFF. In DNA, the CDR3 is TGTGCCAGCAGTTTCCTACACCCGGGGAGGGCGGGGTACAATGAGCAGTTCTTC.